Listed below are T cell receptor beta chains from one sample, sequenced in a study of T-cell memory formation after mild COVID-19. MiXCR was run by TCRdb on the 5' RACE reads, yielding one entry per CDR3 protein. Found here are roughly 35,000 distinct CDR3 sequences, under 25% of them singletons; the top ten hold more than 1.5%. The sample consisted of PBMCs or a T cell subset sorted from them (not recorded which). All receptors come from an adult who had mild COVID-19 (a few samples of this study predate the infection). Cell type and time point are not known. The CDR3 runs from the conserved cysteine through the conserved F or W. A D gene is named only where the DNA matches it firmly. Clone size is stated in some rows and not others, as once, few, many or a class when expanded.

CDR3aa: CASRPYRQSEQYF; CDR3nt: TGTGCCAGCAGGCCCTATAGACAGTCCGAGCAGTACTTC; v_gene: TRBV6-5; abundance: many; d_gene: .; j_gene: TRBJ2-7
CDR3aa: CASSLALGEKETQYF; CDR3nt: TGTGCCAGCAGCTTAGCGCTTGGGGAAAAAGAGACCCAGTACTTC; v_gene: TRBV7-9; abundance: .; d_gene: .; j_gene: TRBJ2-5
CDR3aa: CASSEAVGAGGRKEQFF; CDR3nt: TGTGCCAGCAGTGAAGCTGTAGGAGCGGGGGGGCGAAAGGAGCAGTTCTTC; v_gene: TRBV6-1; abundance: many; d_gene: TRBD2; j_gene: TRBJ2-1
CDR3aa: CASSPSSRVTSSGANVLTF; CDR3nt: TGCGCCAGCAGCCCGTCTAGCAGGGTGACCTCCTCTGGGGCCAACGTCCTGACTTTC; v_gene: TRBV5-1; abundance: .; d_gene: .; j_gene: TRBJ2-6
CDR3aa: CASSVNPLDSGANVLTF; CDR3nt: TGTGCCAGCAGTGTAAATCCTCTGGATTCTGGGGCCAACGTCCTGACTTTC; v_gene: TRBV7-2; abundance: many; d_gene: .; j_gene: TRBJ2-6
CDR3aa: CASSLGQISSYEQYF; CDR3nt: TGTGCCAGCAGCTTGGGGCAGATATCATCCTACGAGCAGTACTTC; v_gene: TRBV5-5; abundance: many; d_gene: .; j_gene: TRBJ2-7
CDR3aa: CASSLSSRPTREQFF; CDR3nt: TGTGCCAGCAGCTTAAGTTCTCGGCCCACCCGGGAGCAGTTCTTC; v_gene: TRBV7-3; abundance: many; d_gene: .; j_gene: TRBJ2-1
CDR3aa: CASSLEWLAETQYF; CDR3nt: TGTGCCAGCAGCTTGGAGTGGCTAGCAGAGACCCAGTACTTC; v_gene: TRBV5-5; abundance: few; d_gene: .; j_gene: TRBJ2-5
CDR3aa: CASSDSRVGDADTQYF; CDR3nt: TGTGCCAGCAGTGACTCGAGGGTAGGGGATGCAGATACGCAGTATTTT; v_gene: TRBV6-4; abundance: few; d_gene: .; j_gene: TRBJ2-3
CDR3aa: CASSELGGGKTKETQYF; CDR3nt: TGTGCCAGCAGTGAATTGGGGGGAGGAAAAACGAAAGAGACCCAGTACTTC; v_gene: TRBV25-1; abundance: .; d_gene: .; j_gene: TRBJ2-5
CDR3aa: CASSPYRRTDGYTF; CDR3nt: TGTGCCAGCAGCCCCTATCGTCGAACGGATGGCTACACCTTC; v_gene: TRBV7-2; abundance: many; d_gene: .; j_gene: TRBJ1-2
CDR3aa: CSVETSGGFNEQFF; CDR3nt: TGCAGCGTTGAAACTAGCGGGGGGTTCAATGAGCAGTTCTTC; v_gene: TRBV29-1; abundance: .; d_gene: TRBD2; j_gene: TRBJ2-1
CDR3aa: CASSLDRDGYTF; CDR3nt: TGTGCCAGCAGCTTGGACAGGGACGGCTACACCTTC; v_gene: TRBV5-5; abundance: many; d_gene: .; j_gene: TRBJ1-2
CDR3aa: CSARPGGSNTEAFF; CDR3nt: TGCAGTGCTAGACCGGGGGGGTCAAACACTGAAGCTTTCTTT; v_gene: TRBV20-1; abundance: .; d_gene: .; j_gene: TRBJ1-1
CDR3aa: CASSFGGTYEQYF; CDR3nt: TGTGCCAGCAGCTTTGGCGGGACTTACGAGCAGTACTTC; v_gene: TRBV7-9; abundance: many; d_gene: .; j_gene: TRBJ2-7
CDR3aa: CASSLSQGYEQFF; CDR3nt: TGCGCCAGCAGCTTGAGCCAGGGCTATGAGCAGTTCTTC; v_gene: TRBV5-1; abundance: many; d_gene: .; j_gene: TRBJ2-1
CDR3aa: CASRWGAAPQETQYF; CDR3nt: TGTGCCAGCAGGTGGGGGGCAGCCCCGCAAGAGACCCAGTACTTC; v_gene: TRBV7-3; abundance: many; d_gene: .; j_gene: TRBJ2-5
CDR3aa: CASSPAGNTGELFF; CDR3nt: TGTGCCAGCTCCCCCGCCGGAAACACCGGGGAGCTGTTTTTT; v_gene: TRBV18; abundance: many; d_gene: .; j_gene: TRBJ2-2
CDR3aa: CSVGHRLSYEQYF; CDR3nt: TGCAGCGTTGGTCATCGCCTCTCCTACGAGCAGTACTTC; v_gene: TRBV29-1; abundance: many; d_gene: .; j_gene: TRBJ2-7
CDR3aa: CATSEYATSGGNEQFF; CDR3nt: TGTGCCACCAGTGAATATGCGACTAGCGGGGGCAATGAGCAGTTCTTC; v_gene: TRBV24-1; abundance: many; d_gene: TRBD2; j_gene: TRBJ2-1
CDR3aa: CASSQQSQGAWGTEAFF; CDR3nt: TGTGCCAGCAGCCAACAATCGCAGGGGGCGTGGGGCACTGAAGCTTTCTTT; v_gene: TRBV3-1; abundance: few; d_gene: TRBD1; j_gene: TRBJ1-1
CDR3aa: CASSWTGRNTEAFF; CDR3nt: TGTGCCAGCAGCTGGACAGGGAGGAACACTGAAGCTTTCTTT; v_gene: TRBV7-9; abundance: many; d_gene: TRBD1; j_gene: TRBJ1-1
CDR3aa: CATSSISNRGSEQYF; CDR3nt: TGTGCCACCAGCAGCATATCGAACAGGGGTTCAGAGCAGTACTTC; v_gene: TRBV15; abundance: many; d_gene: TRBD1; j_gene: TRBJ2-7
CDR3aa: CASRDTGSTDTQYF; CDR3nt: TGCGCCAGCAGGGACACCGGCAGTACAGATACGCAGTATTTT; v_gene: TRBV5-1; abundance: many; d_gene: .; j_gene: TRBJ2-3
CDR3aa: CASRAGGGFTDTQYF; CDR3nt: TGTGCCAGCAGGGCTGGGGGCGGCTTCACAGATACGCAGTATTTT; v_gene: TRBV3-1; abundance: medium-sized; d_gene: .; j_gene: TRBJ2-3
CDR3aa: CASRTGTSEQYF; CDR3nt: TGTGCCAGCAGGACCGGGACCTCCGAGCAGTACTTC; v_gene: TRBV27; abundance: many; d_gene: .; j_gene: TRBJ2-7
CDR3aa: CSARVRGLVTDTQYF; CDR3nt: TGCAGTGCTAGAGTACGGGGACTAGTGACAGATACGCAGTATTTT; v_gene: TRBV20-1; abundance: .; d_gene: TRBD2; j_gene: TRBJ2-3
CDR3aa: CASSLLAGQGIYEQYF; CDR3nt: TGTGCCAGCAGCTTACTAGCCGGACAGGGTATCTACGAGCAGTACTTC; v_gene: TRBV7-8; abundance: many; d_gene: TRBD1; j_gene: TRBJ2-7
CDR3aa: CASSEPGQLGAAHGYTF; CDR3nt: TGTGCCAGCAGTGAACCAGGGCAGCTCGGGGCGGCACATGGCTACACCTTC; v_gene: TRBV6-1; abundance: many; d_gene: .; j_gene: TRBJ1-2
CDR3aa: CASKDGWQTGELFF; CDR3nt: TGTGCCAGCAAGGACGGGTGGCAGACCGGGGAGCTGTTTTTT; v_gene: TRBV6-4; abundance: many; d_gene: .; j_gene: TRBJ2-2
CDR3aa: CASSIDGDEQYF; CDR3nt: TGTGCCAGCAGCATCGACGGAGACGAGCAGTACTTC; v_gene: TRBV9; abundance: many; d_gene: .; j_gene: TRBJ2-7
CDR3aa: CASSKDRAMNTEAFF; CDR3nt: TGTGCCAGCAGCAAAGATAGGGCCATGAACACTGAAGCTTTCTTT; v_gene: TRBV21-1; abundance: .; d_gene: .; j_gene: TRBJ1-1
CDR3aa: CASKGTGENEQFF; CDR3nt: TGTGCCAGCAAAGGGACAGGTGAAAATGAGCAGTTCTTC; v_gene: TRBV18; abundance: .; d_gene: TRBD1; j_gene: TRBJ2-1
CDR3aa: CASSAGGLMSTDTQYF; CDR3nt: TGTGCCAGCAGCGCGGGGGGACTCATGAGCACAGATACGCAGTATTTT; v_gene: TRBV7-9; abundance: many; d_gene: TRBD2; j_gene: TRBJ2-3
CDR3aa: CASSGRQGFLHF; CDR3nt: TGTGCCAGCAGCGGCAGACAGGGATTTCTCCACTTT; v_gene: TRBV9; abundance: .; d_gene: TRBD1; j_gene: TRBJ1-6
CDR3aa: CSARGESSYEQYF; CDR3nt: TGCAGTGCTAGAGGGGAGAGCTCCTACGAGCAGTACTTC; v_gene: TRBV20-1; abundance: many; d_gene: .; j_gene: TRBJ2-7
CDR3aa: CASSPEGQGIAGELFF; CDR3nt: TGCGCCAGCAGCCCCGAGGGACAGGGAATCGCCGGGGAGCTGTTTTTT; v_gene: TRBV5-1; abundance: many; d_gene: TRBD1; j_gene: TRBJ2-2
CDR3aa: CASSLYQRSPGPTEAFF; CDR3nt: TGCGCCAGCAGCTTGTATCAACGCAGTCCGGGTCCAACTGAAGCTTTCTTT; v_gene: TRBV5-1; abundance: many; d_gene: .; j_gene: TRBJ1-1
CDR3aa: CSVAGGPETQYF; CDR3nt: TGCAGCGTAGCGGGAGGGCCGGAGACCCAGTACTTC; v_gene: TRBV29-1; abundance: many; d_gene: TRBD2; j_gene: TRBJ2-5
CDR3aa: CASSKKGQGAFTGELFF; CDR3nt: TGTGCCAGCAGCAAAAAAGGACAGGGGGCTTTCACCGGGGAGCTGTTTTTT; v_gene: TRBV9; abundance: many; d_gene: TRBD1; j_gene: TRBJ2-2
CDR3aa: CATSDPTKSSYEQYF; CDR3nt: TGTGCCACCAGTGACCCTACTAAGAGCTCCTACGAGCAGTACTTC; v_gene: TRBV24-1; abundance: many; d_gene: .; j_gene: TRBJ2-7
CDR3aa: CASSSGTSGPSTDTQYF; CDR3nt: TGCGCCAGCAGCTCTGGGACTAGCGGGCCTAGCACAGATACGCAGTATTTT; v_gene: TRBV5-1; abundance: many; d_gene: TRBD2; j_gene: TRBJ2-3